This is a list of T cell receptor beta chains from one sample in a study of CD8+ T cells in alopecia areata. The method was immunoSEQ multiplex PCR; TCRdb's version includes in-frame clones alone and lacks a portion of them. This sample yields some 100,000 clones, of which roughly two thirds are seen a single time; 2.5% to 3% belongs to the top ten. Sequencing was done on a sample of CD4+ T cells sorted from blood. The receptors were sampled from a human donor in good health. Each CDR3 is given with its conserved first and last residue. The order of the fields is D gene, J gene, V gene, clone size, CDR3 DNA, CDR3 protein. The D gene is left open where the match is weak. A clone size is listed for some rows: how often the clone was seen (once, few, many), or a class if it is expanded.

d_gene: NA
j_gene: TRBJ1-1
v_gene: TRBV15
abundance: few
CDR3nt: TGTGCCACCAGCACCGGACAGTTCACTGAAGCTTTCTTT
CDR3aa: CATSTGQFTEAFF

d_gene: TRBD1
j_gene: TRBJ1-1
v_gene: TRBV7-9
abundance: few
CDR3nt: TGTGCCAGCAGATATGGACAGGGTAACACTGAAGCTTTCTTT
CDR3aa: CASRYGQGNTEAFF

d_gene: NA
j_gene: TRBJ1-1
v_gene: TRBV7-8
abundance: NA
CDR3nt: TGTGCCAGCAGCCTGGCGCAGAACACTGAAGCTTTCTTT
CDR3aa: CASSLAQNTEAFF

d_gene: NA
j_gene: TRBJ2-5
v_gene: TRBV6-5
abundance: NA
CDR3nt: TGTGCCAGCAGCGCGGCAGGGATCGGGGAGACCCAGTACTTC
CDR3aa: CASSAAGIGETQYF

d_gene: NA
j_gene: TRBJ1-2
v_gene: TRBV30
abundance: NA
CDR3nt: TGTGCCTGGAGTGAGGGTCAGGGAGTCACCTTC
CDR3aa: CAWSEGQGVTF

d_gene: NA
j_gene: TRBJ2-1
v_gene: TRBV30
abundance: NA
CDR3nt: TGTGCCTGGAGTCCAAGGAATGAGCAGTTCTTC
CDR3aa: CAWSPRNEQFF

d_gene: TRBD2
j_gene: TRBJ2-7
v_gene: TRBV9
abundance: NA
CDR3nt: TGTGCCAGCAGCGCTCATGGGGAGGCTAGCGGTCGTCGCGAGCAGTACTTC
CDR3aa: CASSAHGEASGRREQYF

d_gene: NA
j_gene: TRBJ1-6
v_gene: TRBV18
abundance: NA
CDR3nt: TGTGCCAGCTCACTTTCTGACGGAAATAATTCACCCCTCCACTTT
CDR3aa: CASSLSDGNNSPLHF

d_gene: TRBD1
j_gene: TRBJ1-2
v_gene: TRBV29-1
abundance: NA
CDR3nt: TGCAGCGCCAGGGACAGGGGCTATGGCTACACCTTC
CDR3aa: CSARDRGYGYTF

d_gene: NA
j_gene: TRBJ1-1
v_gene: TRBV25-1
abundance: NA
CDR3nt: TGTGCCAGCAGGTGGTCGGCTGAAGCTTTCTTT
CDR3aa: CASRWSAEAFF